This entry lists 30 T cell receptor beta chains sequenced from one sample in a study of metastatic and nonmetastatic thyroid tumors. TCRdb used MiXCR to call clones anew from the PCR reads. The top ten clones hold roughly 48% of a sample with several thousand clones, 25% to 30% of them seen once. No patient received treatment before thyroid surgery. The source material was adjacent normal tissue. The source of these receptors is a female donor with papillary thyroid cancer or a benign thyroid nodule (not recorded which). Some clones in this sample may be carry-over from other donors' samples.

The chain combines TRBV5-1 with TRBJ1-6; D gene ambiguous. V was cut by 0 bases and J by 7 bases, with 8 bases left in between. Per the germline V gene, CDR1 is SGHRS and CDR2 is YFSETQ. The CDR3 is made up of 14 amino acids. The CDR3 nucleotides read TGCGCCAGCAGCTTGGAGGGATTCAATTCACCCCTCCACTTT. Amino acids: CASSLEGFNSPLHF.

This clone was seen more than once but under ten times. The chain has TRBV3-1 and TRBJ2-5; 8 bases align to TRBD2. The V segment lost 4 bases and the J segment 4 bases; nucleotides outside the gene matches: 5. CDR1 LGHDT and CDR2 YNNKEL come from the germline V gene (reference sequence). This CDR3 region has 14 residues. CDR3 DNA sequence: TGTGCCAGCAGCCCCCTAGCGGGCAGAGAGACCCAGTACTTC. Translated: CASSPLAGRETQYF.

This clone has at least ten counts. The chain couples TRBV18 to TRBJ2-5; perhaps D is TRBD1 or TRBD2 (7 bases each). The V end lost 6 bases, the J end lost 3 bases, and 11 bases lay between the germline ends. This CDR3 region has 13 residues. Looked up from germline, CDR1 is KGHSH and CDR2 is LQKENI. CDR3 region: CASSPGGEETQYF. The CDR3 DNA reads as TGTGCCAGCTCCCCAGGGGGGGAAGAGACCCAGTACTTC.

This clone is large. The chain employs TRBV11-3 and TRBJ1-1, with D uncertain. The CDR3 sequence is 13 residues long. CDR1 is SGHNT, CDR2 YENEEA, per germline. V lost 5 bases to trimming and J lost 0 bases, with 7 bases between them. CDR3 DNA: TGTGCCAGCAGCCTTACCCTGAACACTGAAGCTTTCTTT. This sequence encodes CASSLTLNTEAFF.

This chain joins TRBV28 and TRBJ2-7, with 11 bases identical to TRBD2. V shed 1 base and J 11 bases; nucleotides not matched to a gene: 10. This CDR3 region has 15 residues. Germline lookup yields CDR1 MDHEN and CDR2 SYDVKM. CDR3 in DNA: TGTGCCAGCAGTTTATCCCTGGGACTAGCGGAAACGAAGTACTTC. Translation: CASSLSLGLAETKYF. Variable domain in full (rest from reference TRBV28 and TRBJ2-7): DVKVTQSSRYLVKRTGEKVFLECVQDMDHENMFWYRQDPGLGLRLIYFSYDVKMKEKGDIPEGYSVSREKKERFSLILESASTNQTSMYLCASSLSLGLAETKYFGPGTRLTVT.

The V call is TRBV28, the J call TRBJ2-2; 8 bases align to TRBD2. The CDR3 length is 14 residues. Germline V gene sequence: CDR1 MDHEN, CDR2 SYDVKM. The V and J ends lost 5 bases and 6 bases, in that order; junction bases with no gene match: 5. CDR3 amino acids: CASSMTSAAGELFF. The CDR3 nucleotides read TGTGCCAGCAGTATGACTAGCGCGGCCGGGGAGCTGTTTTTT. The full variable domain, completed using reference TRBV28 and TRBJ2-2, is DVKVTQSSRYLVKRTGEKVFLECVQDMDHENMFWYRQDPGLGLRLIYFSYDVKMKEKGDIPEGYSVSREKKERFSLILESASTNQTSMYLCASSMTSAAGELFFGEGSRLTVL.

The chain combines TRBV9 with TRBJ2-1; possibly TRBD2 for D (6 bases). This CDR3 has 14 amino acids. CDR1 and CDR2 (germline): SGDLS, YYNGEE. V was cut by 0 bases and J by 8 bases, with 12 bases left in between. DNA for the CDR3: TGTGCCAGCAGCGTAGAATCTCCGGGGGATGAGCAGTTCTTC. As protein: CASSVESPGDEQFF.

Relative to its sample, this clone is medium-sized. The J gene is TRBJ1-2, the V gene TRBV9, with D hard to call. The V gene's germline CDR1 is SGDLS and CDR2 YYNGEE. Trimming left V 2 bases short and J 8 bases short, with 10 bases between. The CDR3 length is 12 residues. The CDR3 DNA follows: TGTGCCAGCAGCGTGTCTGGCGGCGGCTACACCTTC. Translating gives CASSVSGGGYTF.

Comment on this clone: One end of the junction fails to match germline, which may point to a read error. The chain carries TRBV28 and TRBJ2-3; tentatively, D is TRBD1 (5 bases). The CDR3 extends over 12 amino acids. Germline values: CDR1 MDHEN, CDR2 SYDVKM. The CDR3 sequence is CTSSMQGYTQYF. The CDR3 DNA follows: TGTACCAGCAGTATGCAGGGTTATACGCAGTATTTT. Together with reference TRBV28 and TRBJ2-3, the CDR3 gives the full variable domain: DVKVTQSSRYLVKRTGEKVFLECVQDMDHENMFWYRQDPGLGLRLIYFSYDVKMKEKGDIPEGYSVSREKKERFSLILESASTNQTSMYLCTSSMQGYTQYFGPGTRLTVL.

This clone was observed a handful of times. This chain links TRBV6-1 with TRBJ2-3; D gene unclear. The CDR3 runs 13 residues. Deletions cut 5 bases from V and 2 bases from J, with 8 bases between. Germline lookup yields CDR1 MNHNS and CDR2 SASEGT. The CDR3 DNA sequence: TGTGCCAGCAGTTGTAAGGACACAGATACGCAGTATTTT. This gives the protein CASSCKDTDTQYF.

The CDR3 region is CAWSLGILSYNEQFF. CDR3 nucleotide sequence: TGTGCCTGGAGCCTCGGGATCCTCTCCTACAATGAGCAGTTCTTC. The chain recombines TRBV30 with TRBJ2-5; the D gene is possibly TRBD2 (5 bases). The J call may be wrong; the DNA end is better matched by TRBJ2-1. This CDR3 has 15 residues. Per germline, CDR1 GTSNPN and CDR2 SVGIG (reference sequence).

This clone occurred a few times. The chain is built from TRBV2 and TRBJ1-1, with D maybe TRBD1 (5 bases). This CDR3 is built from 15 residues. V was trimmed by 5 bases and J by 3 bases, leaving 16 bases between them. The germline CDR1 and CDR2 sequences are SNHLY and FYNNEI. The CDR3 is CASSNTGTGHTEAFF. CDR3 in DNA: TGTGCCAGCAGTAATACCGGGACGGGCCACACTGAAGCTTTCTTT.

This clone is medium-sized. This sequence joins TRBV27 and TRBJ2-7; TRBD2 is a possible D gene (6 bases). There are 13 residues in the CDR3. V lost 8 bases to trimming and J lost 1 base, with 12 bases between them. CDR1 is MNHEY, CDR2 SMNVEV, per germline (reference sequence). Here the CDR3 DNA reads TGTGCCAGCTCCCGCGGGGAGTCCTACGAGCAGTACTTC. Its protein product is CASSRGESYEQYF.

Concerning this clone itself: At one boundary the junction diverges from the germline segment, which might be a read error. The chain couples TRBV18 to TRBJ1-1; D might be TRBD1 (6 bases). The length of the CDR3 is 17 residues. Germline V gene data show CDR1 as KGHSH and CDR2 as LQKENI. The CDR3 DNA reads as TGTGCCAGCTCCCTAAGTCTTGAGACAGGTCTGAACCCTGAAGCTTTCTTT. This translates into CASSLSLETGLNPEAFF. Variable domain in full (rest from reference TRBV18 and TRBJ1-1): NAGVMQNPRHLVRRRGQEARLRCSPMKGHSHVYWYRQLPEEGLKFMVYLQKENIIDESGMPKERFSAEFPKEGPSILRIQQVVRGDSAAYFCASSLSLETGLNPEAFFGQGTRLTVV.

This chain links TRBV5-1 with TRBJ1-2; 7 positions agree with TRBD1. CDR3 length: 16 residues. The germline V gene has CDR1 SGHRS and CDR2 YFSETQ. The J segment lost 6 bases and the V segment lost 0 bases, leaving 11 bases of the junction unmatched. The CDR3 DNA is TGCGCCAGCAGCTTGGCCCTTGCGACAGGGAACGATGGCTACACCTTC. Translating it yields CASSLALATGNDGYTF.

The chain links TRBV11-2 to TRBJ1-1, with D perhaps matching TRBD1 (5 bases). CDR1 is SGHAT and CDR2 is FQNNGV in the germline V gene. The CDR3 is 13 amino acids. V dropped 3 bases and J dropped 5 bases, with 10 bases sitting between them. The CDR3 coding sequence is TGTGCCAGCAGCTTCAGGGTCGGGACTGAAGCTTTCTTT. Protein product: CASSFRVGTEAFF.

In its sample, this clone was seen a few times. The chain recombines TRBV27 with TRBJ2-5; D is ambiguous. Germline CDR1 reads MNHEY; CDR2 reads SMNVEV (reference sequence). V was shortened by 6 bases and J by 0 bases, with 8 bases between the two germline ends. This CDR3 is built from 13 residues. The CDR3 region has the DNA TGTGCCAGCAGAGGCCCGTACCAAGAGACCCAGTACTTC. Its protein product is CASRGPYQETQYF.

In its sample, this clone was seen many times. The J gene is TRBJ2-1, the V gene TRBV5-1; TRBD1 is a possible D gene (6 bases). Germline V gene sequence: CDR1 SGHRS, CDR2 YFSETQ. V was pared by 2 bases and J by 0 bases, with 15 bases between. This CDR3 is built from 17 residues. CDR3 in DNA: TGCGCCAGCAGCTTCAACAGGGACCTCAGCTCCTACAATGAGCAGTTCTTC. It encodes CASSFNRDLSSYNEQFF. The whole variable domain, remainder taken from reference TRBV5-1 and TRBJ2-1, is KAGVTQTPRYLIKTRGQQVTLSCSPISGHRSVSWYQQTPGQGLQFLFEYFSETQRNKGNFPGRFSGRQFSNSRSEMNVSTLELGDSALYLCASSFNRDLSSYNEQFFGPGTRLTVL.

This clone has just a few counts. The CDR3 region is CATSSGGGPEAFF. The CDR3 DNA reads TGTGCCACCAGTTCAGGGGGAGGCCCTGAAGCTTTCTTT. The chain has TRBV24-1 and TRBJ1-1, with TRBD1 identical over 7 bases. Trimming cost V 6 bases and J 6 bases; bases outside gene matches: 6. Germline assignment: CDR1 KGHDR and CDR2 SFDVKD. The CDR3 is made up of 13 amino acids.

This chain uses TRBV6-1 with TRBJ1-3, with D perhaps TRBD1 (6 bases). There are 14 residues in the CDR3. V was trimmed by 8 bases and J by 2 bases, leaving 13 bases between them. Germline-derived CDR1 and CDR2 are MNHNS and SASEGT. The chain's CDR3 is CASLFRGPGNTIYF. The CDR3 DNA sequence: TGTGCCAGCCTTTTCAGGGGTCCTGGAAACACCATATATTTT.

This chain joins TRBV27 and TRBJ2-7, with D perhaps matching TRBD2 (6 bases). The CDR3 runs 15 residues. Germline values: CDR1 MNHEY, CDR2 SMNVEV (reference sequence). The V gene lost 2 bases and the J gene lost 4 bases, with 15 bases spanning the gap. DNA of the CDR3: TGTGCCAGCAGTTTAGGGGCTGGACTAACGTACGAGCAGTACTTC. Translated: CASSLGAGLTYEQYF.

V and J are TRBV5-1 and TRBJ2-7, with D perhaps being TRBD1 or TRBD2 (5 bases each). With 0 bases removed from V and 3 bases from J, the gap between germline ends came to 10 bases. Germline loops: CDR1 SGHRS, CDR2 YFSETQ. CDR3 length equals 14 residues. The CDR3 here is CASSLGGGLYEQYF. CDR3 in DNA: TGCGCCAGCAGCTTGGGTGGGGGTCTCTACGAGCAGTACTTC.

This clone is categorized as medium-sized. The J gene is TRBJ2-1, the V gene TRBV6-5; perhaps D is TRBD1 or TRBD2 (5 bases each). The length of the CDR3 is 17 residues. Germline V gives CDR1 MNHEY, CDR2 SVGAGI. Trimming cost V 0 bases and J 0 bases, with 12 bases left between them. CDR3 sequence (DNA): TGTGCCAGCAGTTACTCGTCTGGGGGAAGCTCCTACAATGAGCAGTTCTTC. Translation gives CASSYSSGGSSYNEQFF.

The V gene is TRBV4-1, the J gene TRBJ1-5; the D gene is possibly TRBD1 (5 bases). The CDR3 runs 15 residues. V was clipped by 4 bases and J by 2 bases, with 12 bases between them. The germline gives CDR1 MGHRA, CDR2 YSYEKL. The CDR3 region is CASSPRDGGNQPQHF. CDR3 DNA: TGCGCCAGCAGCCCCAGGGATGGGGGCAATCAGCCCCAGCATTTT.

In its sample, this clone was seen many times. The missing conserved phenylalanine or tryptophan at the end of this CDR3 makes a read error likely. No DNA is shown, since the ends of the CDR3 on it are uncertain; the CDR3 is the one TCRdb lists. The chain joins TRBV2 to TRBJ2-1. Germline CDR1 is SNHLY and CDR2 is FYNNEI. The CDR3 spans 8 amino acids, including both terminal residues. CDR3 sequence: CASTAWVG.

The V call is TRBV7-8, the J call TRBJ1-1, with 10 positions matching TRBD1. Germline V CDR1 and CDR2: SGHVS, FQNEAQ. V gave up 5 bases and J gave up 3 bases; unmatched junction bases: 12. The CDR3 consists of 17 residues. The CDR3 sequence: CASSETGGRIRDTEAFF. CDR3 nucleotides: TGTGCCAGCAGCGAGACAGGGGGCAGGATTCGGGACACTGAAGCTTTCTTT. The full variable domain, rest sourced from reference TRBV7-8 and TRBJ1-1, is GAGVSQSPRYKVAKRGQDVALRCDPISGHVSLFWYQQALGQGPEFLTYFQNEAQLDKSGLPSDRFFAERPEGSVSTLKIQRTQQEDSAVYLCASSETGGRIRDTEAFFGQGTRLTVV.

This clone came up a few times. A junction end diverges from the germline sequence, so it may reflect a read error. The chain uses TRBV19 and TRBJ1-1, with 10 bases that match TRBD1. The CDR3 is 15 residues long. The germline CDR1 and CDR2 sequences are LNHDA and SQIVND (reference sequence). CDR3 coding DNA: TGTGCCAGTAGTATCCTGGGACAGGGGAACACTGAAGCCTTCTTT. Its translation is CASSILGQGNTEAFF.

This clone has only a few counts. The chain is built from TRBV20-1 and TRBJ1-2; D remains unclear. Germline CDR1 DFQATT, CDR2 SNEGSKA (reference sequence). V was clipped by 6 bases and J by 1 base, with 15 bases between them. The CDR3 spans 14 residues. This chain's CDR3 is CSAPSTAINYGYTF. The CDR3 bases are TGCAGTGCCCCTAGTACAGCAATTAACTATGGCTACACCTTC.

This CDR3 reads CASSRAGGSMAGELFF. Here the CDR3 DNA reads TGTGCCAGCAGCCGGGCGGGGGGATCCATGGCCGGGGAGCTGTTTTTT. The V and J genes are TRBV12-3 or TRBV12-4 and TRBJ2-2; 8 bases agree with TRBD2. This CDR3 contains 16 residues. V shed 6 bases, J shed 6 bases, and the junction held 12 bases outside the gene matches.

This clone was picked up a small number of times. The chain is built from TRBV14 and TRBJ2-3; 9 nucleotides align to TRBD2. V dropped 2 bases and J dropped 1; count of bases not matched to a gene: 1. Germline CDR1 and CDR2: SGHDN and FVKESK. CDR3 length: 15 residues. The CDR3 here is CASSQRTSGTDTQYF. The CDR3 DNA follows: TGTGCCAGCAGCCAAAGGACTAGCGGCACAGATACGCAGTATTTT.